The present TCR beta chain was sequenced within a study of blood T cells in healthy people across ages. General observations from the study: Strong correlation linked observed beta diversity and percent naive T cells.

Between the trimmed V and J ends, which lost 0 bases and 0 bases, there was a span of 9 bases. This CDR3 comprises 15 residues. Germline V gives CDR1 LGHDT, CDR2 YNNKEL (reference sequence). About this clonotype itself: Antigen specificity is unknown.

For the second PCR, which ran for roughly 6 to 12 cycles, a sample-barcoded 5' primer and a J-beta primer mix were used. TCRdb used MiXCR to reprocess the 5' RACE reads, holding one entry per CDR3 protein. This sample has about 1,500,000 distinct CDR3 sequences, with about 43% found just once. The sample was blood. The chain combines TRBV3-1 with TRBJ2-7, with no clear D. The TCR sequence derives from a woman aged 18-29 years in good health. CDR3 in amino acids: CASSQEGSRSYEQYF. Here the CDR3 DNA reads TGTGCCAGCAGCCAAGAGGGCTCACGCTCCTACGAGCAGTACTTC.